A selection of T cell receptor beta chains follows, all from one sample in a study of cytotoxic CD8 clonotypes in ibrutinib-treated CLL. Only in-frame clones appear in the TCRdb table, and some are missing; sequencing was by immunoSEQ multiplex PCR. The data hold about 160,000 clones, with approximately 77% observed a single time. The sample consisted of PBMCs, taken after 12 months of ibrutinib treatment. These receptors came from a human donor with chronic lymphocytic leukemia. The CDR3 runs from the conserved cysteine through the conserved F or W. A D gene is named only where the DNA matches it firmly. The size field is filled for only some rows; it gives once, few, many or a size class.

TRBV6-1	NA	TRBJ2-7	TRBD2	TGTGCCAGCACGAGCGGGGGGGCTGGCTCCTACGAGCAGTACTTC	CASTSGGAGSYEQYF
TRBV15	NA	TRBJ1-2	TRBD1	TGTGCCACCAGTTACAGGGGGCATGGCTACACCTTC	CATSYRGHGYTF
TRBV27	NA	TRBJ1-6	TRBD1	TGTGCCAGCAGCCGAATAGACAGGGGAAGAAATTCACCCCTCCACTTT	CASSRIDRGRNSPLHF
TRBV4-2	once	TRBJ2-1	TRBD2	TGTGCCAGCAGCACAAGCGGGAGGGCCGATTTTGAGCAGTTCTTC	CASSTSGRADFEQFF
TRBV5-1	NA	TRBJ2-7	TRBD2	TGCGCCAGCAGCTTGGGCCTAGCGGGACTTTCCTACGAGCAGTACTTC	CASSLGLAGLSYEQYF
TRBV7-8	NA	TRBJ2-1	TRBD1	TGTGCCAGCAGCCCGAGGACAGGGGTTGGCTCCTACAATGAGCAGTTCTTC	CASSPRTGVGSYNEQFF
TRBV7-3	NA	TRBJ1-1	NA	TGTGCCAGCAGGCCCCCCGGGGGCACTGAAGCTTTCTTT	CASRPPGGTEAFF
TRBV4-2	NA	TRBJ2-7	TRBD1	TGTGCCAGCAGCACACGACAGGGGGCTACGGCATACGAGCAGTACTTC	CASSTRQGATAYEQYF
TRBV27	once	TRBJ2-1	NA	TGTGCCAGCAGTTTATCTTGGGGATACATGGTAAATGAGCAGTTCTTC	CASSLSWGYMVNEQFF
TRBV2	NA	TRBJ1-1	NA	TGTGCCAGCAGTGAATTGGGGGAAACTGAAGCTTTCTTT	CASSELGETEAFF
TRBV2	NA	TRBJ2-1	TRBD1	TGTGCCAGTCCGAAGCCGGGACAGGGCTCGGCGGGAGACAATGAGCAGTTCTTC	CASPKPGQGSAGDNEQFF
TRBV7-8	NA	TRBJ1-1	NA	TGTGCCAGCAGCTCCCGGATAGGGATGAACACTGAAGCTTTCTTT	CASSSRIGMNTEAFF
TRBV7-9	NA	TRBJ2-1	NA	TGTGCCAGCAGTTCATTAGTGGGTGAGCAGTTCTTC	CASSSLVGEQFF
TRBV2	NA	TRBJ1-4	NA	TGTGCCAGCAGCCGCTACCTTAATGAAAAACTGTTTTTT	CASSRYLNEKLFF
TRBV5-5	NA	TRBJ1-1	NA	TGTGCCAGCAGCTTCCGGGACAACCTCACGTTGAACACTGAAGCTTTCTTT	CASSFRDNLTLNTEAFF
TRBV28	few	TRBJ1-2	NA	TGTGCCAGCAGCCCCCAGGTGAACTATGGCTACACCTTC	CASSPQVNYGYTF
TRBV9	NA	TRBJ2-1	TRBD1	TGTGCCAGCAGCGAGACAGGGAGCTCCTACAATGAGCAGTTCTTC	CASSETGSSYNEQFF
TRBV4-2	NA	TRBJ1-5	NA	TGTGCCAGCAGCCAAGAACGGGCAGGCGACCGGCAGCCCCAGCATTTT	CASSQERAGDRQPQHF
TRBV7-6	NA	TRBJ1-2	TRBD1	TGTGCCAGCAGCCTTGACAGGGGGATCTCTGGCTACACCTTC	CASSLDRGISGYTF
TRBV2	few	TRBJ1-2	NA	TGTGCCAGCAGTAAAGATCTGGGGCCCCACACCTTC	CASSKDLGPHTF
TRBV29-1	NA	TRBJ2-5	NA	TGCAGCGTTGAAGGGGACGAAGAGACCCAGTACTTC	CSVEGDEETQYF
TRBV2	NA	TRBJ2-1	TRBD2	TGTGCCAGCAATGGACTAGCCTCCTACAATGAGCAGTTCTTC	CASNGLASYNEQFF
TRBV7-2	NA	TRBJ1-1	NA	TGTGCCAGCAGCCATCTCGAGCGGGTCGAAGCTTTCTTT	CASSHLERVEAFF
TRBV7-9	NA	TRBJ1-2	NA	TGTGCCAGCAGCTTCCTGGGAAACTATGGCTACACCTTC	CASSFLGNYGYTF
TRBV23-1	NA	TRBJ2-3	NA	TGCGCCAGCAGTCCCACAGATACGCAGTATTTT	CASSPTDTQYF
TRBV6-5	NA	TRBJ1-5	NA	TGTGCCAGCCGGTTTACCAATCAGCCCCAGCATTTT	CASRFTNQPQHF
TRBV15	once	TRBJ1-5	NA	TGTGCCACCAGCAGAGATGGCAATCAGCCCCAGCATTTT	CATSRDGNQPQHF
TRBV5-1	NA	TRBJ2-5	NA	TGCGCCAGCAGCTTGTTGGGGAAAAGCTACCGAGAGACCCAGTACTTC	CASSLLGKSYRETQYF
TRBV7-9	NA	TRBJ2-7	NA	TGTGCCAGCGAGCGGACGAGCTCCTACGAGCAGTACTTC	CASERTSSYEQYF
TRBV28	NA	TRBJ1-2	TRBD1	TGTGCCAGCAGCCCTCAGGGGGCGCCGGTCTATGGCTACACCTTC	CASSPQGAPVYGYTF
TRBV6-5	NA	TRBJ2-5	NA	TGTGCCAGCCTAGACCCCCTGCGGACCCAGTACTTC	CASLDPLRTQYF
TRBV5-1	NA	TRBJ1-1	TRBD1	TGCGCCAGCAGCTTGGACGGACAGGGGCTGGCTGAAGCTTTCTTT	CASSLDGQGLAEAFF
TRBV4-2	NA	TRBJ2-1	TRBD2	TGTGCCAGCAGCCAACGAACTAGCGGCTCATACAATGAGCAGTTCTTC	CASSQRTSGSYNEQFF
TRBV4-1	NA	TRBJ1-5	TRBD1	TGCGCCAGCAGCCAAGTTGGAAGACAGGGAGACAATCAGCCCCAGCATTTT	CASSQVGRQGDNQPQHF
TRBV5-6	few	TRBJ1-2	TRBD1	TGTGCCAGCAGCCCTGACAGGGGAGGCTATGGCTACACCTTC	CASSPDRGGYGYTF
TRBV7-2	NA	TRBJ2-7	TRBD2	TGTGCCAGCAGCACCTGGGGGGGAGGGACGCCCTACGAGCAGTACTTC	CASSTWGGGTPYEQYF
TRBV7-8	NA	TRBJ2-5	TRBD2	TGTGCCAGCATCCGGTCGAGGCTAGCGGGGGCCGAAGGGAGCGAGACCCAGTACTTC	CASIRSRLAGAEGSETQYF
TRBV9	once	TRBJ2-1	TRBD2	TGTGCCAGCAGCGTAGGAGGGACTAGCGGCTACAATGAGCAGTTCTTC	CASSVGGTSGYNEQFF
TRBV19	NA	TRBJ1-1	NA	TGTGCCAGTAGTATAACAGAGAGAACTGAAGCTTTCTTT	CASSITERTEAFF
TRBV27	NA	TRBJ1-2	TRBD1	TGTGCCAGCAGTTTATTAGGGGGCGCGGTGACTGGCTACACCTTC	CASSLLGGAVTGYTF
TRBV7-2	NA	TRBJ2-5	TRBD2	TGTGCCAGCAGCTTAGGTCGGACTAGAGAGACCCAGTACTTC	CASSLGRTRETQYF
TRBV5-1	NA	TRBJ2-3	NA	TGCGCCAGCTTACGGCCAGAAACAGATACGCAGTATTTT	CASLRPETDTQYF
TRBV7-2	NA	TRBJ2-7	NA	TGTGCCAGCAGCGTTAGTCCAGGGTACGAGCAGTACTTC	CASSVSPGYEQYF
TRBV30	NA	TRBJ1-6	NA	TGTGCCTGGAGTGTACGTGGTTATAATTCACCCCTCCACTTT	CAWSVRGYNSPLHF
TRBV5-1	NA	TRBJ2-3	TRBD2	TGCGCCAGCAGCTTCTATAGCGGGTCTAGCACAGATACGCAGTATTTT	CASSFYSGSSTDTQYF
TRBV19	NA	TRBJ2-4	TRBD2	TGTGCCAGTAGTCTGAGTAGCGGGAGTGGTGGGAACATTCAGTACTTC	CASSLSSGSGGNIQYF